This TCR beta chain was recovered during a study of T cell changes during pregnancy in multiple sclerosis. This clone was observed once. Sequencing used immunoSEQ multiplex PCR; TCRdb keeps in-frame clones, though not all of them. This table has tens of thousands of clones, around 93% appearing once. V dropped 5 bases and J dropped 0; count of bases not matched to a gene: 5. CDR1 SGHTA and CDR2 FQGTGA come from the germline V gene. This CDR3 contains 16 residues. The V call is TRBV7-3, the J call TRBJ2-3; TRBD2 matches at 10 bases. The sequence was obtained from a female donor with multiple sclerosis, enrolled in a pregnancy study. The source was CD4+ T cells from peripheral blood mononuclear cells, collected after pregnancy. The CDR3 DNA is TGTGCCAGCAGCCGAGCGGGGGGGGCGAGCACAGATACGCAGTATTTT. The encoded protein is CASSRAGGASTDTQYF.